Shown below are 16 T cell receptor beta chains from a single sample sequenced in a study of blood T cell repertoires in COVID-19. Repertoires were generated with immunoSEQ multiplex PCR, while TCRdb's copy carries only in-frame clones and drops some. The sample holds more than 85,000 clones, around four fifths seen once. Input material: peripheral blood. The receptors shown here come from a man between 65 and 85 years old with acute or convalescent COVID-19.

The chain recombines TRBV7-9 with TRBJ2-3; 7 nucleotides match TRBD1. Germline CDR1 is SEHNR and CDR2 is FQNEAQ (reference sequence). The V and J ends lost 6 bases and 0 bases, in that order; junction bases with no gene match: 6. CDR3 size: 15 residues. The CDR3 region is CASRDGTASTDTQYF. The DNA of the CDR3 is TGTGCCAGCAGAGACGGGACAGCGAGCACAGATACGCAGTATTTT.

The genes are TRBV2 and TRBJ1-4; D is perhaps TRBD1 (5 bases). CDR3 length equals 12 residues. Germline V gene sequence: CDR1 SNHLY, CDR2 FYNNEI. The V end was cut by 7 bases, the J end by 8 bases, with 11 bases between. CDR3 region: CASTRDDEKLFF. The CDR3, as DNA: TGTGCCAGCACCAGGGATGACGAAAAACTGTTTTTT.

With regard to this clone: The same CDR3 also results from other DNA sequences found in this sample. The CDR3 reads CASSLGTGLETQYF. The CDR3 DNA sequence: TGCGCCAGCAGCTTGGGGACAGGGCTTGAGACCCAGTACTTC. The chain joins TRBV5-1 to TRBJ2-5, with TRBD1 identical over 8 bases. CDR3 length: 14 amino acids. V was pared by 0 bases and J by 5 bases, with 3 bases of the junction left unmatched. From germline, CDR1 is SGHRS and CDR2 YFSETQ.

The chain has TRBV27 and TRBJ2-1; TRBD2 matches at 7 bases. The CDR3 spans 15 residues. Germline V lookup: CDR1 MNHEY, CDR2 SMNVEV (reference sequence). Germline trimming cut 6 bases from V and 12 bases from J; bases unmatched to any gene: 17. The CDR3 reads CASSQAPGLLGGQFF. The CDR3 DNA sequence: TGTGCCAGCAGCCAAGCGCCGGGACTACTGGGGGGGCAGTTCTTC.

This sequence joins TRBV19 and TRBJ2-1, with TRBD2 matching over 13 bases. CDR1 and CDR2 from the germline V gene are LNHDA and SQIVND (reference sequence). The V segment lost 1 base and the J segment 9 bases; nucleotides outside the gene matches: 3. This CDR3 has 15 amino acids. Written as DNA, the CDR3 is TGTGCCAGTAGTATAGGGACTAGCGGGAGCTCTGAGCAGTTCTTC. Translation: CASSIGTSGSSEQFF.

The CDR3 region is CASSPRAKGGEQFF. DNA of the CDR3: TGTGCCAGCAGTCCGCGGGCCAAAGGGGGTGAGCAGTTCTTC. This chain links TRBV6-5 with TRBJ2-1; possibly TRBD1 for D (6 bases). Germline CDR1 reads MNHEY; CDR2 reads SVGAGI. The CDR3 spans 14 residues. V lost 5 bases and J 9 bases, leaving 17 bases between the germline ends.

This clone showed up just a few times. The J gene is TRBJ2-3, the V gene TRBV2; the D gene is possibly TRBD2 (6 bases). The V gene lost 4 bases and the J gene lost 0 bases, with 14 bases spanning the gap. Germline values: CDR1 SNHLY, CDR2 FYNNEI. There are 16 residues in the CDR3. The CDR3 spells CASSAEAGLSTDTQYF. The CDR3, as DNA: TGTGCCAGCAGTGCCGAAGCGGGCCTGAGCACAGATACGCAGTATTTT.

The V call is TRBV19, the J call TRBJ1-2, with D maybe TRBD1 (6 bases). Trimming took off 7 bases at V and 0 bases at J, with 18 bases between the two ends. The CDR3 length is 16 residues. Per germline, CDR1 LNHDA and CDR2 SQIVND (reference sequence). CDR3 coding DNA: TGTGCCAGTACCACGACCCCACGACAGGCTAACTATGGCTACACCTTC. It yields the protein CASTTTPRQANYGYTF.

The CDR3 DNA reads TGTGCCAGCAGCCAGCCGGGGAACGCTGGAAACACCATATATTTT. This encodes CASSQPGNAGNTIYF. The rearrangement joins TRBV7-9 to TRBJ1-3; D unresolved. Deletions cut 5 bases from V and 2 bases from J, with 13 bases between. The germline V gene encodes CDR1 SEHNR and CDR2 FQNEAQ (reference sequence). The CDR3 sequence is 15 residues long.

This chain links TRBV7-2 with TRBJ1-1; TRBD1 might be the D (5 bases). Germline V gene sequence: CDR1 SGHTA, CDR2 FQGNSA. This CDR3 has 13 amino acids. In DNA, the CDR3 is TGTGCTGTTGGAAGGGGAACAAACACTGAAGCTTTCTTT. The encoded protein is CAVGRGTNTEAFF.

This rearrangement joins TRBV7-3 to TRBJ2-6; no clear D. This CDR3 is built from 15 residues. Between the trimmed V and J ends, which lost 1 base and 2 bases, there was a span of 6 bases. Germline V lookup: CDR1 SGHTA, CDR2 FQGTGA. CDR3 sequence: CASSLRSTGANVLTF. The CDR3 DNA reads TGTGCCAGCAGCTTAAGGAGTACTGGGGCCAACGTCCTGACTTTC.

This clone came up a few times. The CDR3 region is CASTASTSGRGEQYF. CDR3 coding DNA: TGTGCCAGTACCGCCTCGACTAGCGGGAGAGGCGAGCAGTACTTC. The V and J genes are TRBV19 and TRBJ2-7; 12 bases fit TRBD2. Germline V gives CDR1 LNHDA, CDR2 SQIVND (reference sequence). The CDR3 length is 15 residues. Losses at the gene ends were 7 bases for V and 6 bases for J; bases not matched to a gene: 10.

Written as DNA, the CDR3 is TGTGCCAGCAGCCGTTGGACAGCAAACTCCTACGAGCAGTACTTC. Amino acids: CASSRWTANSYEQYF. The chain carries TRBV6-5 and TRBJ2-7, with D possibly being TRBD1 (6 bases). Deletions cut 6 bases from V and 0 bases from J, with 15 bases between. Germline V gives CDR1 MNHEY, CDR2 SVGAGI. This CDR3 is 15 amino acids long.

The chain has TRBV5-6 and TRBJ1-3; D unresolved. Germline V lookup: CDR1 SGHDT, CDR2 YYEEEE. Between the trimmed V and J ends, which lost 0 bases and 0 bases, there was a span of 10 bases. The CDR3 spans 16 residues. CDR3 loop: CASSLGAGHSGNTIYF. DNA for the CDR3: TGTGCCAGCAGCTTGGGAGCAGGTCACTCTGGAAACACCATATATTTT.

The genes are TRBV6-5 and TRBJ1-2; D gene uncertain. The CDR3 length is 12 residues. The germline gives CDR1 MNHEY, CDR2 SVGAGI. The V gene lost 7 bases and the J gene lost 5 bases, with 11 bases spanning the gap. For the CDR3, the DNA is TGTGCCAGCACTTTCGCGGGTTATGGCTACACCTTC. It encodes CASTFAGYGYTF.

J is TRBJ2-3 and V is TRBV2; tentative D call: TRBD2 (5 bases). V was trimmed by 4 bases and J by 5 bases, leaving 10 bases between them. The CDR3 spans 13 residues. Germline V gene sequence: CDR1 SNHLY, CDR2 FYNNEI. CDR3 nucleotide sequence: TGTGCCAGCAGTGGCAGTGCGGGAGATACGCAGTATTTT. Its protein product is CASSGSAGDTQYF.